This TCR beta chain was obtained from a study of blood T cell repertoires in COVID-19. Method: immunoSEQ multiplex PCR; TCRdb's copy keeps in-frame clones and lacks some. This table holds about 86,000 clones, over 70% found once. This clone was detected only a few times. The CDR3 is 15 amino acids. Germline V gene sequence: CDR1 MNHEY, CDR2 SVGAGI. V lost 6 bases and J lost 5; bases outside the gene matches: 9. The chain combines TRBV6-5 with TRBJ2-2, with 7 bases matching TRBD1. The sample was peripheral blood. The source is an elderly woman with active or convalescent COVID-19. The CDR3 loop reads CASSAGTAETGELFF. The DNA for the CDR3 is TGTGCCAGCAGCGCTGGGACAGCTGAGACCGGGGAGCTGTTTTTT.